This paragraph covers one T cell receptor beta chain sequence. This CDR3 has 13 amino acids. V shed 2 bases and J shed 8 bases, with 12 bases lying between them. The data are from a study of blood T cell repertoires in COVID-19. Across the whole study: Nucleic acid was either cDNA or gDNA, and it came from T cells, B-cell-depleted T cells, or PBMCs.

Original processing notes: Reference gene primer amplification in the assay estimated nucleated cell counts. This table comes from immunoSEQ multiplex PCR, and its TCRdb copy is limited to in-frame clones, with some not included. The DNA was the basis for D and trimming; V, J and clone size are from that table. Of approximately 91,000 clones in the sample, approximately 80% were seen once. This clonotype was sampled from a man in his 70s with acute or convalescent COVID-19. The V and J genes are TRBV12-3 or TRBV12-4 and TRBJ1-2; maybe TRBD1 (6 bases). The specimen sequenced was peripheral blood. The CDR3 DNA sequence: TGTGCCAGCAGTTTATCAGGGGTGGTAGGCTACACCTTC. Translating gives CASSLSGVVGYTF.